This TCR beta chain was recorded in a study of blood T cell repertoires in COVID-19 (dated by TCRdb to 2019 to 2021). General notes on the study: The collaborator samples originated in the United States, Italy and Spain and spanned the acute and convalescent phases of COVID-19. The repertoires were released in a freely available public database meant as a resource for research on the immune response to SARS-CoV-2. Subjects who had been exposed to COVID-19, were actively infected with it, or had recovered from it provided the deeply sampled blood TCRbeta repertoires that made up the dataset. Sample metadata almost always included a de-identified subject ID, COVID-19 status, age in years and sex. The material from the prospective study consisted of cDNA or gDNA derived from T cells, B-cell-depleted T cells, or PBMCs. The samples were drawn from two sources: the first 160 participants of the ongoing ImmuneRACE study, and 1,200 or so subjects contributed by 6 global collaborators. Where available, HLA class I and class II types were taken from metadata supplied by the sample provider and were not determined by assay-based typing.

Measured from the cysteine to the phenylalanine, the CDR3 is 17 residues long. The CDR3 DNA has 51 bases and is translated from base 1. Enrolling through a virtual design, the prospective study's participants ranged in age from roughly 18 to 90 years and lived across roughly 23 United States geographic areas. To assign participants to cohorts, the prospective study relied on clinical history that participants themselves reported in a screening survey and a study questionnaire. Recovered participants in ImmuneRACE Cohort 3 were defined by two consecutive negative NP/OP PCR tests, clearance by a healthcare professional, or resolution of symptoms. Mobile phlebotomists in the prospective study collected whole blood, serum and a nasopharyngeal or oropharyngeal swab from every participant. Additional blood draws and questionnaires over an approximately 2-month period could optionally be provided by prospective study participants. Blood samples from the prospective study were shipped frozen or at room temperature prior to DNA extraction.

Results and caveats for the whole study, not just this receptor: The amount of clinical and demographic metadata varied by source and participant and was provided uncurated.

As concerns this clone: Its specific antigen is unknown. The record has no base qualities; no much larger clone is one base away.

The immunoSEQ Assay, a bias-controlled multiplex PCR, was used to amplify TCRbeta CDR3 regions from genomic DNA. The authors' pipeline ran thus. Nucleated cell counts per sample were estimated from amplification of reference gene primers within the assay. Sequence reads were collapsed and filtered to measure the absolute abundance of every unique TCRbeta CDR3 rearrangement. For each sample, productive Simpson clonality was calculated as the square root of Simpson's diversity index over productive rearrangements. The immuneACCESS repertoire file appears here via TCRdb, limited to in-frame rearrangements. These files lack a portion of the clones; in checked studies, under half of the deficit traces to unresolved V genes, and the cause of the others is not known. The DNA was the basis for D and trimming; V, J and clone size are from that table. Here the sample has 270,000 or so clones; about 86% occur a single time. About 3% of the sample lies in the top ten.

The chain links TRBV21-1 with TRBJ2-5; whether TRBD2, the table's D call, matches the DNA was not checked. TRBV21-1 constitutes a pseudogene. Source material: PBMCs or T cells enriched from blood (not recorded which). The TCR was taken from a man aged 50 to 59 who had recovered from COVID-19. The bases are TGTGCCAGCAGCAAAGCGGGACCCGGAGGTGGGGGGGCGCCCCAGTACTTC. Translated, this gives CASSKAGPGGGGAPQYF.